The 21 T cell receptor beta chains given below trace back to one sample, sequenced in a study of cytomegalovirus exposure and HLA in healthy donors. The study ran its PCR with 60 Vbeta and 13 Jbeta primers. The table came from immunoSEQ multiplex PCR; TCRdb's copy has only in-frame clones and leaves some out. Its clone listing holds about 65,000 clones. Material: PBMCs. All receptors derive from a boy aged 5-17 years in good health and CMV-seronegative.

V is TRBV14 and J is TRBJ1-6, with 10 bases lining up with TRBD1. The CDR3 is 15 amino acids. Germline trimming cut 2 bases from V and 10 bases from J; bases unmatched to any gene: 5. Germline CDR1 is SGHDN and CDR2 is FVKESK. DNA for the CDR3: TGTGCCAGCAGCCAACTGGACAGGGGGGAGTCACCCCTCCACTTT. It is translated as CASSQLDRGESPLHF.

The rearrangement joins TRBV6-1 to TRBJ2-1, with D tentatively TRBD2 (5 bases). The germline gives CDR1 MNHNS, CDR2 SASEGT. V lost 11 bases and J 2 bases, leaving 16 bases between the germline ends. CDR3 length equals 14 residues. CDR3 DNA sequence: TGTGCCGGTAGATCCGCGGGTCCCTACAATGAGCAGTTCTTC. This codes for CAGRSAGPYNEQFF.

The CDR3 DNA is TGTGCCAGCAGCCGAGGGGGGGCAGGGCCCTACGAGCAGTACTTC. It translates to CASSRGGAGPYEQYF. This sequence joins TRBV6-5 and TRBJ2-7, with D tentatively TRBD2 (7 bases). The germline V gene encodes CDR1 MNHEY and CDR2 SVGAGI. The CDR3 runs to 15 residues. V lost 6 bases and J lost 2, with 17 bases in between.

The chain couples TRBV2 to TRBJ2-1; tentatively, D is TRBD1 (6 bases). The CDR3 runs to 14 residues. The germline gives CDR1 SNHLY, CDR2 FYNNEI. The ends were cut back, 6 bases at V and 7 bases at J, with 16 bases in the middle. CDR3 bases: TGTGCCAGCAGGGAATGGGGGCCGCCGAATGAGCAGTTCTTC. Its protein is CASREWGPPNEQFF.

The CDR3 here is CASSLSQERYEQYF. The CDR3 nucleotides are TGTGCCAGCAGTTTATCACAGGAGAGGTACGAGCAGTACTTC. The rearrangement links TRBV27 to TRBJ2-7; possible D gene TRBD1, 5 bases. CDR3 size: 14 residues. Looked up from germline, CDR1 is MNHEY and CDR2 is SMNVEV (reference sequence). V was cut by 0 bases and J by 4 bases, with 10 bases left in between.

The rearrangement joins TRBV4-2 to TRBJ1-5; D gene uncertain. CDR3 size: 15 residues. The germline CDR1 and CDR2 sequences are LGHNA and YNFKEQ. Trimming shortened V by 2 bases and J by 3 bases, and 11 bases separated the two germline ends. The CDR3 sequence is CASSQPDFSNQPQHF. CDR3 DNA sequence: TGTGCCAGCAGCCAACCGGACTTTTCCAATCAGCCCCAGCATTTT.

The J gene is TRBJ1-6, the V gene TRBV4-1; TRBD1 matches 7 bases. J was trimmed by 6 bases and V by 0 bases; bases with no gene match: 8. This CDR3 contains 17 residues. Looked up from germline, CDR1 is MGHRA and CDR2 is YSYEKL. CDR3 nucleotide sequence: TGCGCCAGCAGCCAAGAGTCCGGGACAGCGACTAATTCACCCCTCCACTTT. It specifies CASSQESGTATNSPLHF.

The chain joins TRBV19 to TRBJ1-1, with unresolved D. CDR3 length: 15 amino acids. V was shortened by 3 bases and J by 6 bases, with 17 bases between the two germline ends. Germline V gene lookup returns CDR1 LNHDA and CDR2 SQIVND (reference sequence). CDR3 amino acids: CASSIQPGAEPEAFF. In DNA, the CDR3 is TGTGCCAGTAGTATCCAACCGGGAGCGGAACCTGAAGCTTTCTTT.

The chain joins TRBV6-6 to TRBJ1-1; weak D call: TRBD1 (5 bases). V was cut by 2 bases and J by 5 bases, with 12 bases left in between. This CDR3 is 14 amino acids long. Per the germline V gene, CDR1 is MNHNY and CDR2 is SVGAGI (reference sequence). For the CDR3, the DNA is TGTGCCAGCAGTTACAGGGGAGGGGAGACTGAAGCTTTCTTT. This translates into CASSYRGGETEAFF.

This sequence joins TRBV10-3 and TRBJ1-5; TRBD1 matches 9 bases. The CDR3 covers 17 residues. Germline CDR1 and CDR2: ENHRY and SYGVKD. Unmatched junction bases numbered 6, after V lost 2 bases and J lost 1 base. For the CDR3, the DNA is TGTGCCATCAGTGAGACCGGGACAGGGACGAGCAATCAGCCCCAGCATTTT. It is translated as CAISETGTGTSNQPQHF.

The chain has TRBV6-5 and TRBJ2-2; D remains unclear. This CDR3 has 14 amino acids. V was clipped by 2 bases and J by 2 bases, with 6 bases between them. Germline V gene lookup returns CDR1 MNHEY and CDR2 SVGAGI. CDR3: CASSYGHNTGELFF. The CDR3 DNA reads TGTGCCAGCAGTTACGGGCATAACACCGGGGAGCTGTTTTTT.

The rearrangement uses TRBV5-1 and TRBJ2-3; 16 bases are a match to TRBD2. Per germline, CDR1 SGHRS and CDR2 YFSETQ. With 2 bases clipped from V and 4 bases from J, the junction kept 13 bases outside the gene matches. The CDR3 covers 20 residues. Here the CDR3 DNA reads TGCGCCAGCAGCTTAGCCACAGGGACTAGCGGGAGGGCCAGGGCAGATACGCAGTATTTT. Translating gives CASSLATGTSGRARADTQYF.

The chain employs TRBV5-5 and TRBJ2-7; D might be TRBD1 (5 bases). The CDR3 has 13 amino acids. From germline, CDR1 is SGHKS and CDR2 YYEKEE (reference sequence). Trimming took 3 bases from V and 1 from J, leaving 8 bases between them. The CDR3 DNA reads as TGTGCCAGCAGCTACCGACAGTCCTACGAGCAGTACTTC. This translates into CASSYRQSYEQYF.

V gene TRBV9 combines with J gene TRBJ2-5; 7 nucleotides align to TRBD2. The germline CDR1 and CDR2 sequences are SGDLS and YYNGEE. The V gene end was trimmed by 3 bases and the J gene end by 4 bases; junction bases not matched to a gene: 15. This CDR3 contains 17 residues. Here the CDR3 reads CASSASFPGGGRETQYF. The CDR3, as DNA: TGTGCCAGCAGCGCGAGTTTTCCCGGGGGAGGGAGAGAGACCCAGTACTTC.

The chain couples TRBV11-3 to TRBJ2-5; 10 bases align to TRBD2. The trim removed 2 bases at V and 5 bases at J, leaving 14 bases unmatched. Per germline, CDR1 SGHNT and CDR2 YENEEA. The CDR3 has 18 amino acids. The CDR3 coding sequence is TGTGCCAGCAGCTTACACCGTTGGACTAGCGGAAGTATGGAGACCCAGTACTTC. It codes for CASSLHRWTSGSMETQYF.

V and J are TRBV7-3 and TRBJ2-1, with 8 bases that match TRBD2. Germline values: CDR1 SGHTA, CDR2 FQGTGA. With V trimmed by 5 bases and J by 2 bases, 5 bases remained unmatched. The CDR3 loop spans 15 amino acids. Written as DNA, the CDR3 is TGTGCCAGCAGCGCCGGACTAGCAGCCTACAATGAGCAGTTCTTC. Its protein is CASSAGLAAYNEQFF.

The chain uses TRBV2 and TRBJ1-5, with TRBD1 as a possible D gene (5 bases). The CDR3 contains 15 residues. Germline V gene data show CDR1 as SNHLY and CDR2 as FYNNEI. Trimming shortened V by 5 bases and J by 0 bases, and 11 bases separated the two germline ends. CDR3 residues: CASSQDSYSNQPQHF. The CDR3 coding sequence is TGTGCCAGCAGTCAAGACAGCTATAGCAATCAGCCCCAGCATTTT.

The V gene is TRBV6-1, the J gene TRBJ2-5; TRBD1 matches at 7 bases. The tail of the sequence fits TRBJ2-7 better, so the J call may be wrong. CDR3 size: 14 residues. Germline V gene sequence: CDR1 MNHNS, CDR2 SASEGT. DNA of the CDR3: TGTGCCAGCAGTGAAGGGGACAGCTCCTACGAGCAGTACTTC. Translation gives CASSEGDSSYEQYF.

The rearrangement joins TRBV7-3 to TRBJ2-3, with D possibly matching TRBD2 (6 bases). The CDR3 spans 14 residues. Germline loops: CDR1 SGHTA, CDR2 FQGTGA. V was trimmed by 4 bases and J by 4 bases, leaving 12 bases between them. CDR3 amino acids: CASSSGLPSDTQYF. CDR3 coding DNA: TGTGCCAGCAGCTCGGGACTCCCCTCAGATACGCAGTATTTT.

The V gene is TRBV5-4, the J gene TRBJ1-2; D not certain. CDR1 and CDR2 from the germline V gene are SGHNT and YYREEE (reference sequence). The ends were cut back, 0 bases at V and 1 base at J, with 7 bases in the middle. The CDR3 consists of 14 residues. As DNA, the CDR3 is TGTGCCAGCAGCTTGGGACAAATTAACTATGGCTACACCTTC. It translates to CASSLGQINYGYTF.

V gene TRBV5-4 combines with J gene TRBJ1-1, with D possibly being TRBD1 (5 bases). The V and J ends lost 0 bases and 2 bases respectively, with 14 bases between them. CDR3 length: 16 residues. Germline lookup yields CDR1 SGHNT and CDR2 YYREEE (reference sequence). The CDR3 nucleotides are TGTGCCAGCAGCTTGGCCCCAGGGATGGCTAACACTGAAGCTTTCTTT. This translates into CASSLAPGMANTEAFF.